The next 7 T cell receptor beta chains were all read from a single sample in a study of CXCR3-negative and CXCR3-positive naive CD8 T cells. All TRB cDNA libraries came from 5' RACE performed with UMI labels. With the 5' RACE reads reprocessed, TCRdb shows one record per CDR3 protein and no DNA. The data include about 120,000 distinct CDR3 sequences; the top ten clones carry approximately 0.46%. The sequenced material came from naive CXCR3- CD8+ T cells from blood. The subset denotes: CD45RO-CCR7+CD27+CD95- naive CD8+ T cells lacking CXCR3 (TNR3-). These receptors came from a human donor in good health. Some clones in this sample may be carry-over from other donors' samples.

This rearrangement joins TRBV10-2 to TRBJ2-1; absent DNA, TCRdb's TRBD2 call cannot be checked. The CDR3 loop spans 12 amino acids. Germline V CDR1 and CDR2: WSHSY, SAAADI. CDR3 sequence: CASSDILAVQFF.

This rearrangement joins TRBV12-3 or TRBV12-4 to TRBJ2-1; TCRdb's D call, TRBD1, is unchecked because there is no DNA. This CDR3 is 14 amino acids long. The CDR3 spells CASSLDRVGNEQFF.

The CDR3 sequence: CASSLVETGVPNGYTF. The chain has TRBV7-2 and TRBJ1-2; TCRdb selects TRBD1, and the lack of DNA leaves this call unchecked. Germline V gene data show CDR1 as SGHTA and CDR2 as FQGNSA. This CDR3 has 16 residues.

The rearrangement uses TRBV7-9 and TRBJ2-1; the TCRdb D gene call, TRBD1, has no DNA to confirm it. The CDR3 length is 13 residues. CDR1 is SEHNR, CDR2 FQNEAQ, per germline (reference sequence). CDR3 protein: CASTPTGRNEQFF.

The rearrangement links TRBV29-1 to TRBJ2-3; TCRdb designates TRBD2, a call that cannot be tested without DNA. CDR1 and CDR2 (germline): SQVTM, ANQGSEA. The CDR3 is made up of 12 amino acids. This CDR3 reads CSVMSSFGTQYF.

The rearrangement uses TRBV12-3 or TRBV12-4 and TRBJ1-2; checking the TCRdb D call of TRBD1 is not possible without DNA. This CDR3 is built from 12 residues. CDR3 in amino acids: CANLDREYGYTF.

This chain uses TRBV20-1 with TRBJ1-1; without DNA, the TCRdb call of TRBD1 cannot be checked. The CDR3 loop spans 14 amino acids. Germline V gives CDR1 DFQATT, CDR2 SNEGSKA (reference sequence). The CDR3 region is CSARDWDRYTEAFF.